This T cell receptor (beta chain) is from a study of OX40 agonist ivuxolimab in advanced cancers. Study-wide background: Ivuxolimab, which is an agonistic anti-OX40 (CD134) antibody, was administered to the patients.

Researchers took blood at baseline, on cycle 4 day 1, and on cycle 7 day 1. CDR3 length: 14 residues. Germline V CDR1 and CDR2: KGHSH, LQKENI. V lost 6 bases to trimming and J lost 4 bases; unmatched junction nucleotides: 7. TCRdb's copy holds only in-frame clones and misses some; the assay was immunoSEQ multiplex PCR. This sample carries tens of thousands of clones, approximately 81% of them seen once, and the ten largest clones take about 0.82%. This TCR was recovered from an adult with an advanced solid tumor such as melanoma, head and neck, liver or kidney cancer. The V call is TRBV18, the J call TRBJ1-2; TRBD1 matches at 8 bases. Sequencing was performed on CD4+ or CD8+ T cells sorted from blood, taken in a trial of the OX40 agonist ivuxolimab. CDR3 amino acids: CASSPDRASYGYTF. CDR3 nucleotides: TGTGCCAGCTCTCCGGACAGGGCAAGCTATGGCTACACCTTC.